The clone carrying this T cell receptor (beta chain) has a count of ten or more. The ends lost 2 bases at V and 0 bases at J; junction bases unmatched: 2. Germline V lookup: CDR1 SGHRS, CDR2 YFSETQ. The CDR3 runs 15 residues. Original handling: The authors estimated nucleated cell counts from reference gene primer amplification. TCRdb keeps only in-frame clones here, not all; method: immunoSEQ multiplex PCR. V, J and clone size were drawn from that table, and D and trimming were deduced from the DNA. The repertoire holds 170,000 or so clones, roughly 85% seen once, with roughly 28% in the top ten. These data belong to a study of blood T cell repertoires in COVID-19. Turning to the study itself: COVID-19 samples from acute and convalescent phases originated in the United States, Italy and Spain.

The chain has TRBV5-1 and TRBJ2-1, with 7 bases identical to TRBD1. Sequencing was performed on peripheral blood. The source is a woman between 65 and 79 years old with acute or convalescent COVID-19. The CDR3 protein is CASSLTGDSYNEQFF. CDR3 nucleotides: TGCGCCAGCAGCTTAACAGGGGACTCCTACAATGAGCAGTTCTTC. The full variable domain, in which reference TRBV5-1 and TRBJ2-1 provide the parts outside the CDR3, is KAGVTQTPRYLIKTRGQQVTLSCSPISGHRSVSWYQQTPGQGLQFLFEYFSETQRNKGNFPGRFSGRQFSNSRSEMNVSTLELGDSALYLCASSLTGDSYNEQFFGPGTRLTVL.